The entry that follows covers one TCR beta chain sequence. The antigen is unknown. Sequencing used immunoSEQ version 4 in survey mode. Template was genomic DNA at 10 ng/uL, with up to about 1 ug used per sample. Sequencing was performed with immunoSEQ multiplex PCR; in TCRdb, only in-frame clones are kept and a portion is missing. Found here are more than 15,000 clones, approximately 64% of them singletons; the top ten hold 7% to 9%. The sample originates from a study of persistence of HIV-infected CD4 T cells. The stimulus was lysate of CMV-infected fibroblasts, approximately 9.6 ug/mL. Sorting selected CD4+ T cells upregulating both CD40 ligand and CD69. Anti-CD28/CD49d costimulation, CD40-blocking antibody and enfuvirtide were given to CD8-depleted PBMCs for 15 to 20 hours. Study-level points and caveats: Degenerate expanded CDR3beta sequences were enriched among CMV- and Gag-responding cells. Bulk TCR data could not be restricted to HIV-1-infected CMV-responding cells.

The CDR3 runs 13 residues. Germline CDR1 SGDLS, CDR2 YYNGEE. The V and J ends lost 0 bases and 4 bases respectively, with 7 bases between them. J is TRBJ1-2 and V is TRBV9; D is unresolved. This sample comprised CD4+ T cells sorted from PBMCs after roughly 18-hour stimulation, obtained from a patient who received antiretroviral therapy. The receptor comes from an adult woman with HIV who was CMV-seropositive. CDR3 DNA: TGTGCCAGCAGCGTAGGCCAGCCCTATGGCTACACCTTC. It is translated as CASSVGQPYGYTF.